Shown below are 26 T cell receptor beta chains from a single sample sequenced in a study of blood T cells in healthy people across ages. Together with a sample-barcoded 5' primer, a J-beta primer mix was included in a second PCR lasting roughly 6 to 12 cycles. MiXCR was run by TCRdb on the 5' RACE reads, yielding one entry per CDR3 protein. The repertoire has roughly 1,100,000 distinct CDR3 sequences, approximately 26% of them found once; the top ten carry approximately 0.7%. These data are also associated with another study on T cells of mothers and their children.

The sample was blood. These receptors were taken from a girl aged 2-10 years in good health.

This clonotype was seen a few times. CDR3 sequence reads: CASSFLWGRDYGYTF. The CDR3, as DNA: TGTGCCAGCAGCTTTCTCTGGGGGAGAGACTATGGCTACACCTTC. The chain joins TRBV7-2 to TRBJ1-2; D is possibly TRBD1 (5 bases). CDR1 SGHTA and CDR2 FQGNSA come from the germline V gene. There are 15 residues in the CDR3. V was trimmed by 3 bases and J by 3 bases, leaving 14 bases between them.

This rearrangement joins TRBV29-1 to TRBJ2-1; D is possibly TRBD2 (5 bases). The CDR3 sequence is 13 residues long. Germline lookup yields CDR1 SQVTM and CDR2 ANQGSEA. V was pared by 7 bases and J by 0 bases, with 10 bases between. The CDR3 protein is CSGSGRSYNEQFF. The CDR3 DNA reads TGCAGCGGCAGCGGTCGCTCCTACAATGAGCAGTTCTTC.

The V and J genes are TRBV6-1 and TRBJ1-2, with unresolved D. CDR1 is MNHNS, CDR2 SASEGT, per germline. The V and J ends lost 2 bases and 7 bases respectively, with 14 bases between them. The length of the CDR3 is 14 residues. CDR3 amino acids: CASSETGVLGGYTF. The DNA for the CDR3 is TGTGCCAGCAGTGAAACGGGAGTCTTAGGTGGCTACACCTTC.

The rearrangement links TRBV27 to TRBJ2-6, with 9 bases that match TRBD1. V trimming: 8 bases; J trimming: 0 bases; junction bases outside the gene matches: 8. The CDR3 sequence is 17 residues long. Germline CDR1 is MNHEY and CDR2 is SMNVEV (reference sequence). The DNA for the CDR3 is TGTGCCAGCCGGAGACAGGGGGATATCTCTGGGGCCAACGTCCTGACTTTC. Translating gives CASRRQGDISGANVLTF.

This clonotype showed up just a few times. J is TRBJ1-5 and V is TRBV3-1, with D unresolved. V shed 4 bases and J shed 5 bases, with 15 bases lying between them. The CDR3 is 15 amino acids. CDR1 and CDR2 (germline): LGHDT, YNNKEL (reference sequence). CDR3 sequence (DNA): TGTGCCAGCAGCCTCTCCCTTCGCGTAGATCAGCCCCAGCATTTT. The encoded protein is CASSLSLRVDQPQHF.

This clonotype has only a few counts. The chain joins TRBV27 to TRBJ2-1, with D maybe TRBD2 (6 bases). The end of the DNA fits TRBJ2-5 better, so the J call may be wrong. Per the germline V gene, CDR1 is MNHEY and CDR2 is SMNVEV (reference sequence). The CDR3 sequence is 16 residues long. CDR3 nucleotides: TGTGCCAGCAGGGCTTCTAGCGTCGGTCTCTTGGAGACCCAGTACTTC. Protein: CASRASSVGLLETQYF.

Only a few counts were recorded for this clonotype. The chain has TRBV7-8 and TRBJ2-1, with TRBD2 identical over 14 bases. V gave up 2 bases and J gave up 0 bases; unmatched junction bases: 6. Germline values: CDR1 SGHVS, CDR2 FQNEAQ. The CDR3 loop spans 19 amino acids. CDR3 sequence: CASSLTTSGGVISYNEQFF. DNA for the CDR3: TGTGCCAGCAGCTTAACGACTAGCGGGGGGGTAATCTCCTACAATGAGCAGTTCTTC. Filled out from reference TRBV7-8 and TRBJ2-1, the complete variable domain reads GAGVSQSPRYKVAKRGQDVALRCDPISGHVSLFWYQQALGQGPEFLTYFQNEAQLDKSGLPSDRFFAERPEGSVSTLKIQRTQQEDSAVYLCASSLTTSGGVISYNEQFFGPGTRLTVL.

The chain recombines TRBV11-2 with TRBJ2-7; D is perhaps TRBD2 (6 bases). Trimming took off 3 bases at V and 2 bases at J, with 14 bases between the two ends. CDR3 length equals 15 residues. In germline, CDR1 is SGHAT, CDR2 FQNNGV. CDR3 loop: CASSFDLGGTYEQYF. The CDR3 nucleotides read TGTGCCAGCAGCTTCGATTTAGGCGGGACCTACGAGCAGTACTTC.

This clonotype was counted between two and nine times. CDR3 sequence: CAISAIRESYEQYF. CDR3 coding DNA: TGTGCCATCAGTGCAATCAGGGAATCCTACGAGCAGTACTTC. The rearrangement links TRBV10-3 to TRBJ2-7; maybe TRBD1 (5 bases). Germline values: CDR1 ENHRY, CDR2 SYGVKD. The germline V and J ends were trimmed by 4 bases and 1 base, with 11 bases remaining between them. The CDR3 has 14 amino acids.

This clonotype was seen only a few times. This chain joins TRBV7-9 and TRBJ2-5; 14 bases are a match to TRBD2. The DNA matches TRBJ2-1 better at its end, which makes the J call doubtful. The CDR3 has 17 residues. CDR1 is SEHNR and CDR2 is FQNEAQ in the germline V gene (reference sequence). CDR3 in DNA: TGTGCCAGCAGCATCCGACTAGCGGGAGGGGGTAGGAATGAGCAGTTCTTC. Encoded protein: CASSIRLAGGGRNEQFF.

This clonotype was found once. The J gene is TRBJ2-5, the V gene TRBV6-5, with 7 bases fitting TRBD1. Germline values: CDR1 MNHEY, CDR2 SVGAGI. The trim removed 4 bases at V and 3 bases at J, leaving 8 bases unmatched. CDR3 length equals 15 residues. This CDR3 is CASSWDRGTKETQYF. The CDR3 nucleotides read TGTGCCAGCAGTTGGGACAGAGGAACTAAAGAGACCCAGTACTTC.

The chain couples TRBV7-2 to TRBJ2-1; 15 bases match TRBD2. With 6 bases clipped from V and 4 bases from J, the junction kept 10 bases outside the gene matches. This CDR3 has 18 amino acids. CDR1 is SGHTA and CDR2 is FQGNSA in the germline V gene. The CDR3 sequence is CASRQGLAGGLIYNEQFF. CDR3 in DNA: TGTGCCAGCAGACAGGGACTAGCGGGAGGTCTCATTTACAATGAGCAGTTCTTC.

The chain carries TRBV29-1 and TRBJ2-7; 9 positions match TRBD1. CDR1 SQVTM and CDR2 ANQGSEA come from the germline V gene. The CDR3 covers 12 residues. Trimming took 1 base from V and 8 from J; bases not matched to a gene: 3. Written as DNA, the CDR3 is TGCAGCGTTGAAGGGACAGGGGAGCAGCAGTACTTC. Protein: CSVEGTGEQQYF.

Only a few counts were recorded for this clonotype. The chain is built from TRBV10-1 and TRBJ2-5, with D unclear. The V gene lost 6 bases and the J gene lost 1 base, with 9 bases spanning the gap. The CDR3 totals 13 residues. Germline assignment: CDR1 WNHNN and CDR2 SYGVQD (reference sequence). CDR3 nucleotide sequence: TGCGCCAGCAGCGACTCCTCCCAAGAGACCCAGTACTTC. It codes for CASSDSSQETQYF.

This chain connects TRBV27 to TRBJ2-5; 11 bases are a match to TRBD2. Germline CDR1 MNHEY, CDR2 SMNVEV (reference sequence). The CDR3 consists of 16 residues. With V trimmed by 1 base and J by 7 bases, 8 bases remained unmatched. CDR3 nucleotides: TGTGCCAGCAGTTTATTCGGGACTAGCGGCCACGGGACCCAGTACTTC. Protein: CASSLFGTSGHGTQYF.

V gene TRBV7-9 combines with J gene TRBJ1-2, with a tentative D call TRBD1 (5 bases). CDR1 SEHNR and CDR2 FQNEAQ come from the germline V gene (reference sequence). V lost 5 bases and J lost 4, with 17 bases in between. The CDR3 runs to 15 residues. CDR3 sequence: CASSNAGGSGYGYTF. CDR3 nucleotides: TGTGCCAGCAGCAACGCGGGGGGTTCCGGCTATGGCTACACCTTC.

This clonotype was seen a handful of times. The CDR3 spells CSGTSYRGSGNTIYF. CDR3 DNA: TGCAGTGGCACAAGCTACAGGGGCTCTGGAAACACCATATATTTT. The chain links TRBV20-1 to TRBJ1-3; 7 bases are shared with TRBD1. Germline values: CDR1 DFQATT, CDR2 SNEGSKA (reference sequence). Trimming removed 7 bases from V and 0 bases from J; junction bases left unmatched: 9. The CDR3 covers 15 residues.

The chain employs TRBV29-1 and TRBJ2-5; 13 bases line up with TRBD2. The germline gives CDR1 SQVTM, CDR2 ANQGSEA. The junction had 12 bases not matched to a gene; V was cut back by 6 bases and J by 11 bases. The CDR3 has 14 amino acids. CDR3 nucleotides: TGCAGCGTGGCCGGGACTAGCGGGACTAGAGAGCAGTACTTC. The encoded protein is CSVAGTSGTREQYF.

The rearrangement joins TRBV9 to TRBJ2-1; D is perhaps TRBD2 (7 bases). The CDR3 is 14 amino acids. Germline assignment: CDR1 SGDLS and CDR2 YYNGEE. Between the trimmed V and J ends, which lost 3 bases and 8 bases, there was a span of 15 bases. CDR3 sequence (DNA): TGTGCCAGCAGCGGCCGGGGGGCCAGCGATGAGCAGTTCTTC. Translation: CASSGRGASDEQFF.

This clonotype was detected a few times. The CDR3: CASSSITKGEAFF. CDR3 nucleotide sequence: TGTGCCAGCAGCTCCATTACAAAGGGTGAAGCTTTCTTT. This chain links TRBV14 with TRBJ1-1; D unclear. Germline values: CDR1 SGHDN, CDR2 FVKESK. V was trimmed by 5 bases and J by 7 bases, leaving 14 bases between them. CDR3 length equals 13 residues.

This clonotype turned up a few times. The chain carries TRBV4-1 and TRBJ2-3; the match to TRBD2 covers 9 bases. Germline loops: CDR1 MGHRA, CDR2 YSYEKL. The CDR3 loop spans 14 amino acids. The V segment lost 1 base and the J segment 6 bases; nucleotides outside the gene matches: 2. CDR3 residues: CASSQGTSVDTQYF. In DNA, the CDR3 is TGCGCCAGCAGCCAAGGGACTAGCGTGGATACGCAGTATTTT.

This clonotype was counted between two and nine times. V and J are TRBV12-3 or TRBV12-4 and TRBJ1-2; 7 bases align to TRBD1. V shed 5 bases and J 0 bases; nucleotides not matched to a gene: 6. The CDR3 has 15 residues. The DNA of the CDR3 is TGTGCCAGCAGTCAGGGACAGCAAGCTAACTATGGCTACACCTTC. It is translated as CASSQGQQANYGYTF.

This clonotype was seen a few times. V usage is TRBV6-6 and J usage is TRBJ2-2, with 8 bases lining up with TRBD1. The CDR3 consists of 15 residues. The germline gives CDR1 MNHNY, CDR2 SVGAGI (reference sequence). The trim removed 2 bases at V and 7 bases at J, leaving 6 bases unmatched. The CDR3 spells CASSYSDRGSGELFF. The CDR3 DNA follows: TGTGCCAGCAGTTACAGCGACAGGGGTAGCGGGGAGCTGTTTTTT.

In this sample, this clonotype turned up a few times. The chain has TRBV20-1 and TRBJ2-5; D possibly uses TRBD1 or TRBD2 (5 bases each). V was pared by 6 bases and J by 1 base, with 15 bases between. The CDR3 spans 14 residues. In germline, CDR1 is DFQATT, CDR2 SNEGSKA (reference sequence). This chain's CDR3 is CSAGLVGVQETQYF. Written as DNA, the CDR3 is TGCAGTGCGGGCCTAGTGGGGGTCCAAGAGACCCAGTACTTC.

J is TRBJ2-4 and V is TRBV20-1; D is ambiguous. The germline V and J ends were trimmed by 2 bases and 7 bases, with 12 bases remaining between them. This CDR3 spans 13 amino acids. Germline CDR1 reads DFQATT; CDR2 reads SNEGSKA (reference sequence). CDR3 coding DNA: TGCAGTGCTAGACAGTGGCAGCCTAACATTCAGTACTTC. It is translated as CSARQWQPNIQYF.

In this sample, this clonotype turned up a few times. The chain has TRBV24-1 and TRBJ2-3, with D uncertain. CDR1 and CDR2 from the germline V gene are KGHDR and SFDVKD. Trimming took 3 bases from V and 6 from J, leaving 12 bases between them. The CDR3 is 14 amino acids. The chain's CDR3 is CATSDRSSGDTQYF. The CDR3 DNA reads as TGTGCCACCAGTGATCGATCGAGTGGCGATACGCAGTATTTT.